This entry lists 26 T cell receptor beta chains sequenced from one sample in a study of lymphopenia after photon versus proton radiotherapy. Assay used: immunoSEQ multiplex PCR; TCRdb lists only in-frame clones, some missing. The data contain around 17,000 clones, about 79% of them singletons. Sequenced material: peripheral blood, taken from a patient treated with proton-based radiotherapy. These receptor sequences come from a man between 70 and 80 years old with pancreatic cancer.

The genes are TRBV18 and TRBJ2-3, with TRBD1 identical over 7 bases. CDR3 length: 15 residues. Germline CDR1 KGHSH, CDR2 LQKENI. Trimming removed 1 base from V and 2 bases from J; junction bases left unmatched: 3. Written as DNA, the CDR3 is TGTGCCAGCTCACCACGACAGGGCGACACAGATACGCAGTATTTT. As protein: CASSPRQGDTDTQYF.

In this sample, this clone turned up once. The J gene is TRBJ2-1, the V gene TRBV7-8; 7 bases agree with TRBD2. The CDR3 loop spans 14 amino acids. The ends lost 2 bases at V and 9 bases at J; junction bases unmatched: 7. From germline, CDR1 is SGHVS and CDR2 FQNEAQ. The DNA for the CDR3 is TGTGCCAGCAGCTTATGGGGAGGGAGGGGTGAGCAGTTCTTC. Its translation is CASSLWGGRGEQFF.

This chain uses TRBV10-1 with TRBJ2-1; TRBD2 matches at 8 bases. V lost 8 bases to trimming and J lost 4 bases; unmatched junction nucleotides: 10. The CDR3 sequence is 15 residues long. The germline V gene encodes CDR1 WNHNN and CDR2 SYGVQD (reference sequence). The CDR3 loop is CASSRGERGYNEQFF. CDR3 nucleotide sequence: TGCGCCAGCTCGAGGGGGGAGCGGGGGTACAATGAGCAGTTCTTC.

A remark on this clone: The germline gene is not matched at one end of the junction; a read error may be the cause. This CDR3 reads CASTLTGAGLIYEQYF. CDR3 DNA sequence: TGTGCCAGCACCTTAACGGGGGCAGGACTTATCTACGAGCAGTACTTC. The chain uses TRBV11-2 and TRBJ2-7, with D perhaps assigned TRBD1 or TRBD2 (6 bases each). Germline CDR1 SGHAT, CDR2 FQNNGV. The CDR3 is 16 amino acids.

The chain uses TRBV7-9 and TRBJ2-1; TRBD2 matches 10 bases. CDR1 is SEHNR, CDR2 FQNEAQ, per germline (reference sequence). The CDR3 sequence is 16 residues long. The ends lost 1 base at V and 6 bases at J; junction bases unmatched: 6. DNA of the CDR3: TGTGCCAGCAGCTTAGTGGGACTAGCGACAGGCAATGAGCAGTTCTTC. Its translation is CASSLVGLATGNEQFF.

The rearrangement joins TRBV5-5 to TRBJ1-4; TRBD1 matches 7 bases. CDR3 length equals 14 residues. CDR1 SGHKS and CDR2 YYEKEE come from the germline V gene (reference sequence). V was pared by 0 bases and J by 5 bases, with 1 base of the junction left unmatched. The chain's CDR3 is CASSLVGQNEKLFF. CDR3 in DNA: TGTGCCAGCAGCTTGGTGGGACAGAATGAAAAACTGTTTTTT. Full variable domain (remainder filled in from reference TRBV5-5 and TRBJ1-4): DAGVTQSPTHLIKTRGQQVTLRCSPISGHKSVSWYQQVLGQGPQFIFQYYEKEERGRGNFPDRFSARQFPNYSSELNVNALLLGDSALYLCASSLVGQNEKLFFGSGTQLSVL.

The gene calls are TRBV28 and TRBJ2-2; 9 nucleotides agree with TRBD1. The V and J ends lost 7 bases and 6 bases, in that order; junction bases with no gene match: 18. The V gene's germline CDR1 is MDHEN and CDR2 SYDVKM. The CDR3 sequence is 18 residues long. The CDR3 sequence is CASTDPGTGLVVAGELFF. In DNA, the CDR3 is TGTGCCAGCACCGACCCGGGGACAGGGCTTGTTGTCGCCGGGGAGCTGTTTTTT.

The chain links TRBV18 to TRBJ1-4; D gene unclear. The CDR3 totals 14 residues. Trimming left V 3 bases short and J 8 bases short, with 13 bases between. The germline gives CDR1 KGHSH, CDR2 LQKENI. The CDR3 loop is CASSPTGLREKLFF. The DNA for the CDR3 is TGTGCCAGCTCACCCACGGGCTTAAGAGAAAAACTGTTTTTT.

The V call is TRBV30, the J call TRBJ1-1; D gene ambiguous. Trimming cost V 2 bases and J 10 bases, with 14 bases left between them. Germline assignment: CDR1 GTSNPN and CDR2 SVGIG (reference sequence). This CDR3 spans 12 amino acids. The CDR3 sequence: CAWSPTGRGAFF. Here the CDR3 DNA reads TGTGCCTGGAGTCCCACGGGCAGAGGAGCTTTCTTT.

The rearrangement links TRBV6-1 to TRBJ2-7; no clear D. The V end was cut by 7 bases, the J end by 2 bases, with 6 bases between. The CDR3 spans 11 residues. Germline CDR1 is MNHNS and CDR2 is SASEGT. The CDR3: CASTDTYEQYF. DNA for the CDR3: TGTGCCAGCACGGATACCTACGAGCAGTACTTC.

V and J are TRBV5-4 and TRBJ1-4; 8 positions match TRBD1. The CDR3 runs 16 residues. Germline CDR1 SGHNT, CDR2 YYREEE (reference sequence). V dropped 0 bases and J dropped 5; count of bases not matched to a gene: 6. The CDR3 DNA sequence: TGTGCCAGCAGCTTGGACCCGGGACAGGCCAATGAAAAACTGTTTTTT. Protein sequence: CASSLDPGQANEKLFF.

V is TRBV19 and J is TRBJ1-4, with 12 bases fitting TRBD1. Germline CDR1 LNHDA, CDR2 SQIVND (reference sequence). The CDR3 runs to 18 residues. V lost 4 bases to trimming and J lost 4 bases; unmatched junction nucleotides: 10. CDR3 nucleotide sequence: TGTGCCAGTAGTACCCCCTCGGGACAGGGGGCCTTTAATGAAAAACTGTTTTTT. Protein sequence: CASSTPSGQGAFNEKLFF. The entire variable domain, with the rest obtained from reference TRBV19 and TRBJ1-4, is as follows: DGGITQSPKYLFRKEGQNVTLSCEQNLNHDAMYWYRQDPGQGLRLIYYSQIVNDFQKGDIAEGYSVSREKKESFPLTVTSAQKNPTAFYLCASSTPSGQGAFNEKLFFGSGTQLSVL.

The CDR3 spells CASGLGYSTGSRQLYQPQHF. The CDR3 region has the DNA TGTGCTAGTGGTTTGGGTTACTCGACAGGTTCGAGACAATTGTATCAGCCCCAGCATTTT. The J gene is TRBJ1-5, the V gene TRBV12-5, with a weak D call TRBD1 (6 bases). Trimming pared 1 base from V and 5 bases from J, leaving 27 bases between. Germline V gives CDR1 LGHNT, CDR2 FRNRAP. This CDR3 is built from 20 residues. Based on the CDR3 plus reference TRBV12-5 and TRBJ1-5, the full variable domain is DARVTQTPRHKVTEMGQEVTMRCQPILGHNTVFWYRQTMMQGLELLAYFRNRAPLDDSGMPKDRFSAEMPDATLATLKIQPSEPRDSAVYFCASGLGYSTGSRQLYQPQHFGDGTRLSIL.

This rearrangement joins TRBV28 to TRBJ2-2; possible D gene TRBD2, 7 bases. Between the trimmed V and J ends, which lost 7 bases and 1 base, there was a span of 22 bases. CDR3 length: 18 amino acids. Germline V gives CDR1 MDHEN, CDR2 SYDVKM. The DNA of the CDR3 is TGTGCCAGCAACCCCTGGGGGGGTCAGGGGCAGAACACCGGGGAGCTGTTTTTT. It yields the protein CASNPWGGQGQNTGELFF. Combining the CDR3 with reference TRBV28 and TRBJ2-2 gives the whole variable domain DVKVTQSSRYLVKRTGEKVFLECVQDMDHENMFWYRQDPGLGLRLIYFSYDVKMKEKGDIPEGYSVSREKKERFSLILESASTNQTSMYLCASNPWGGQGQNTGELFFGEGSRLTVL.

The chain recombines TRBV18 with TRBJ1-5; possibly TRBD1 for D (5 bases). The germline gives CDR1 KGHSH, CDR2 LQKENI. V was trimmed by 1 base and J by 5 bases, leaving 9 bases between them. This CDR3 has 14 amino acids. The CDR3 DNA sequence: TGTGCCAGCTCACCACAGCAGGGAGATCAGCCCCAGCATTTT. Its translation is CASSPQQGDQPQHF. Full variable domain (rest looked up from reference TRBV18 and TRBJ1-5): NAGVMQNPRHLVRRRGQEARLRCSPMKGHSHVYWYRQLPEEGLKFMVYLQKENIIDESGMPKERFSAEFPKEGPSILRIQQVVRGDSAAYFCASSPQQGDQPQHFGDGTRLSIL.

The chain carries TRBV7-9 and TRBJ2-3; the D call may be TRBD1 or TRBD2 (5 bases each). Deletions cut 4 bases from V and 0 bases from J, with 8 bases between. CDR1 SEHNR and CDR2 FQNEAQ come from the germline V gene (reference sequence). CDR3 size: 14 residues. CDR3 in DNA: TGTGCCAGCAGCTGGGGACGTAGCACAGATACGCAGTATTTT. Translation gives CASSWGRSTDTQYF.

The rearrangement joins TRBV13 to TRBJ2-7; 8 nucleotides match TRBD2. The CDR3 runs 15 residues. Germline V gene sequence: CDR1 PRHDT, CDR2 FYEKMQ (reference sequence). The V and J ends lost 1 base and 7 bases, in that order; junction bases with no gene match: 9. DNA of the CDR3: TGTGCCAGCAGCTTAGTGGGACTAGGGCTGAGTGAGCAGTACTTC. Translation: CASSLVGLGLSEQYF. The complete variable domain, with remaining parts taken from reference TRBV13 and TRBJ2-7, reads AAGVIQSPRHLIKEKRETATLKCYPIPRHDTVYWYQQGPGQDPQFLISFYEKMQSDKGSIPDRFSAQQFSDYHSELNMSSLELGDSALYFCASSLVGLGLSEQYFGPGTRLTVT.

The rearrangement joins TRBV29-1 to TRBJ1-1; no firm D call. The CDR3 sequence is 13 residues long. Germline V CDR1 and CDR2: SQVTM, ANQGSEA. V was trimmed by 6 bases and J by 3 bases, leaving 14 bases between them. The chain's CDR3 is CSVTREADTEAFF. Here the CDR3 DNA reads TGCAGCGTGACTAGGGAAGCGGACACTGAAGCTTTCTTT.

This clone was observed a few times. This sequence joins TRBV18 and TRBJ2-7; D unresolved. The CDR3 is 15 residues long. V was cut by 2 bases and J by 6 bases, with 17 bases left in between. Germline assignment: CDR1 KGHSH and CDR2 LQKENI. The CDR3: CASSPWSKRSFEQYF. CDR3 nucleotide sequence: TGTGCCAGCTCACCATGGAGTAAAAGGTCTTTCGAGCAGTACTTC. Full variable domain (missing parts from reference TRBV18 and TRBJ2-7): NAGVMQNPRHLVRRRGQEARLRCSPMKGHSHVYWYRQLPEEGLKFMVYLQKENIIDESGMPKERFSAEFPKEGPSILRIQQVVRGDSAAYFCASSPWSKRSFEQYFGPGTRLTVT.

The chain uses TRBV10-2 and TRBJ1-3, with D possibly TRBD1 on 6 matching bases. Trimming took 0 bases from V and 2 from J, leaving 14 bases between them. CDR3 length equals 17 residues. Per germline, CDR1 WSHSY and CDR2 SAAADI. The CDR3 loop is CASSESGLQGTGNTIYF. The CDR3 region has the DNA TGCGCCAGCAGTGAGTCGGGGCTTCAGGGGACTGGAAACACCATATATTTT.

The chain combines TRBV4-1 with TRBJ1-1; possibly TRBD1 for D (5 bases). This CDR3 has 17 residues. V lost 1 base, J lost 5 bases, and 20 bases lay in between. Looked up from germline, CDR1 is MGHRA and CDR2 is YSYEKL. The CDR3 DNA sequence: TGCGCCAGCAGCCAAGCGGTTTTAGGGGATGCAGGAACTGAAGCTTTCTTT. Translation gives CASSQAVLGDAGTEAFF.

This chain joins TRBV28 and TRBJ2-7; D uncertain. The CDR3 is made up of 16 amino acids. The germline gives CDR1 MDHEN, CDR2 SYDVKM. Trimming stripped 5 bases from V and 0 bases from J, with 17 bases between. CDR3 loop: CASSGYSLLGSYEQYF. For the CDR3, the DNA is TGTGCCAGCAGTGGTTACTCCCTTTTGGGCTCCTACGAGCAGTACTTC.

The CDR3 coding sequence is TGTGCCAGCAGCTTACAGGGACTAGCGACCGGAGAGACCCAGTACTTC. Amino acids: CASSLQGLATGETQYF. V usage is TRBV7-2 and J usage is TRBJ2-5; 10 bases align to TRBD2. Germline assignment: CDR1 SGHTA and CDR2 FQGNSA. The CDR3 spans 16 residues. After removal of 2 bases from V and 4 bases from J, the junction contained 7 bases not matched to a gene. The whole variable domain, remainder taken from reference TRBV7-2 and TRBJ2-5, is GAGVSQSPSNKVTEKGKDVELRCDPISGHTALYWYRQSLGQGLEFLIYFQGNSAPDKSGLPSDRFSAERTGGSVSTLTIQRTQQEDSAVYLCASSLQGLATGETQYFGPGTRLLVL.

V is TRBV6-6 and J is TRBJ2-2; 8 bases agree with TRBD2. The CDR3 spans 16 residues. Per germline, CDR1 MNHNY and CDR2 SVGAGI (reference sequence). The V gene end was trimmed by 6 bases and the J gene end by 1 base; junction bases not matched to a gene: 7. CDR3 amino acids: CASSRMTSVNTGELFF. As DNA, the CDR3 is TGTGCCAGCAGCCGAATGACTAGCGTGAACACCGGGGAGCTGTTTTTT.

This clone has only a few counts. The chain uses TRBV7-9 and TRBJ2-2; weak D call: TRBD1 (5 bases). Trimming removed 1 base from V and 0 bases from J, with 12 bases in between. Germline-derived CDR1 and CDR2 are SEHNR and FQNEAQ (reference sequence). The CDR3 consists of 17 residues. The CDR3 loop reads CASSLDGAGSNTGELFF. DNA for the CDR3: TGTGCCAGCAGCTTAGATGGCGCAGGGTCGAACACCGGGGAGCTGTTTTTT.

CDR3 DNA sequence: TGTGCCAGCAGCCCGGGACTAGCGGTCCAAGAGACCCAGTACTTC. This encodes CASSPGLAVQETQYF. The genes are TRBV5-5 and TRBJ2-5, with TRBD2 matching 11 bases. The junction had 3 bases not matched to a gene; V was cut back by 4 bases and J by 1 base. The CDR3 is 15 amino acids. Germline V gene lookup returns CDR1 SGHKS and CDR2 YYEKEE (reference sequence).